The rows below give T cell receptor beta chains drawn from one sample of a study of blood T cell repertoires in COVID-19. Repertoires were generated with immunoSEQ multiplex PCR, while TCRdb's copy carries only in-frame clones and drops some. The repertoire consists of roughly 250,000 clones, with roughly 88% occurring once and the leading ten covering approximately 0.94%. The sequencing input was peripheral blood. These receptors all stem from a human donor with COVID-19, enrolled during active disease. The donor label of this sample is uncertain. The CDR3 runs from the conserved cysteine through the conserved F or W. The order of the fields is D gene, J gene, clone size, V gene, CDR3 protein, CDR3 DNA. The D gene is left open where the match is weak. Clone size is given for some rows only: seen once, a few or many times, or a class if the clone is expanded.

>NA|TRBJ1-5|NA|TRBV27
CASRAYYSNQPQHF
TGTGCCAGCAGGGCTTATTATAGCAATCAGCCCCAGCATTTT
>TRBD1|TRBJ2-2|NA|TRBV5-1
CASSLGGQGHPGELFF
TGCGCCAGCAGCTTAGGTGGACAGGGCCATCCCGGGGAGCTGTTTTTT
>TRBD1|TRBJ2-7|once|TRBV10-3
CAITPGQQLPRDEQYF
TGTGCCATCACCCCGGGACAGCAACTACCCCGTGACGAGCAGTACTTC
>NA|TRBJ1-1|NA|TRBV28
CASSLIQENTEAFF
TGTGCCAGCAGCCTTATCCAGGAAAACACTGAAGCTTTCTTT
>NA|TRBJ1-3|NA|TRBV7-2
CASSSPPGLNTIYF
TGTGCCAGCAGCTCCCCGCCAGGGCTAAACACCATATATTTT
>NA|TRBJ1-5|NA|TRBV20-1
CSASRGTGNQPQHF
TGCAGTGCTAGTCGGGGGACTGGGAATCAGCCCCAGCATTTT
>NA|TRBJ2-6|NA|TRBV5-1
CASSLDLDTGSGANVLTF
TGCGCCAGCAGCTTGGATTTGGACACGGGCTCTGGGGCCAACGTCCTGACTTTC
>NA|TRBJ1-2|NA|TRBV27
CASKTVANYGYTF
TGTGCCAGCAAAACAGTAGCTAACTATGGCTACACCTTC
>TRBD1|TRBJ1-4|NA|TRBV28
CASSLGGQGEELFF
TGTGCCAGCAGTTTAGGGGGACAGGGGGAAGAGCTGTTTTTT
>NA|TRBJ2-1|NA|TRBV4-3
CASSQDLRQGGGHSEQFF
TGCGCCAGCAGCCAAGATCTTAGACAGGGAGGAGGGCACAGTGAGCAGTTCTTC
>NA|TRBJ2-7|NA|TRBV28
CASSLSLRGSLYEQYF
TGTGCCAGCAGTTTGAGTTTGCGAGGGAGTTTGTACGAGCAGTACTTC
>TRBD2|TRBJ2-1|NA|TRBV4-1
CASSQDQGLVQNEQFF
TGCGCCAGCAGCCAAGATCAGGGACTAGTTCAGAATGAGCAGTTCTTC
>NA|TRBJ2-7|NA|TRBV7-2
CASRGLLYEQYF
TGTGCCAGCAGGGGGCTCCTCTACGAGCAGTACTTC